These 12 T cell receptor beta chains came from one sample sequenced in a study of blood T cell repertoires in COVID-19. The method was immunoSEQ multiplex PCR; TCRdb's version includes in-frame clones alone and lacks a portion of them. The table includes about 470,000 clones, about nine tenths detected once. The specimen was PBMCs or T cells enriched from blood (not recorded which). Receptor source: a woman younger than 30 who had recovered from COVID-19.

The gene calls are TRBV7-4 and TRBJ1-2; 7 positions agree with TRBD1. V lost 3 bases and J lost 6; bases outside the gene matches: 10. The CDR3 contains 15 residues. In germline, CDR1 is SGHVT, CDR2 SQSDAQ. The CDR3 coding sequence is TGTGCCAGCAGCTTCTGGACAGGTAAGTTTGATGGCTACACCTTC. As protein: CASSFWTGKFDGYTF.

CDR3 sequence reads: CASSLEDRNYGYTF. CDR3 coding DNA: TGTGCCAGCAGCTTGGAGGACAGGAACTATGGCTACACCTTC. V gene TRBV5-8 combines with J gene TRBJ1-2; TRBD1 agrees at 7 bases. V shed 0 bases, J shed 2 bases, and the junction held 1 base outside the gene matches. CDR3 length: 14 amino acids. Germline CDR1 reads SGHTS; CDR2 reads YDEGEE.

The CDR3 reads CASSLWPGVGNTEAFF. The CDR3 DNA sequence: TGTGCCAGCAGTCTATGGCCAGGGGTAGGGAACACTGAAGCTTTCTTT. This sequence joins TRBV2 and TRBJ1-1, with D possibly being TRBD1 (6 bases). This CDR3 is built from 16 residues. Germline CDR1 SNHLY, CDR2 FYNNEI. The V and J ends lost 5 bases and 1 base respectively, with 17 bases between them.

The V and J genes are TRBV19 and TRBJ2-2; 7 bases are a match to TRBD2. J gave up 4 bases and V 3 bases, and 8 bases lay outside the gene matches. CDR1 LNHDA and CDR2 SQIVND come from the germline V gene (reference sequence). This CDR3 contains 16 residues. The CDR3 loop reads CASSMGREVGTGELFF. CDR3 coding DNA: TGTGCCAGTAGTATGGGCCGGGAGGTAGGCACCGGGGAGCTGTTTTTT.

This clone was counted a single time. The rearrangement joins TRBV7-6 to TRBJ2-1; no clear D gene. Germline CDR1 reads SGHVS; CDR2 reads FNYEAQ. The CDR3 covers 13 residues. V lost 4 bases to trimming and J lost 7 bases, with 11 bases between them. In DNA, the CDR3 is TGTGCCAGCAGCTCTCACGGTGGTAATGAGCAGTTCTTC. Protein sequence: CASSSHGGNEQFF.

The chain carries TRBV10-3 and TRBJ2-3; TRBD2 matches at 12 bases. The germline gives CDR1 ENHRY, CDR2 SYGVKD. The J segment lost 1 base and the V segment lost 6 bases, leaving 11 bases of the junction unmatched. The CDR3 is made up of 18 amino acids. The DNA of the CDR3 is TGTGCCATCAGGCAGGGGACTAGCGGGCCCCAGGGCACAGATACGCAGTATTTT. As protein: CAIRQGTSGPQGTDTQYF.

Details on this clone: At one end the junction does not follow the germline gene, possibly because of a read error. The chain combines TRBV6-5 with TRBJ2-7; 9 nucleotides align to TRBD1. CDR1 MNHEY and CDR2 SVGAGI come from the germline V gene. CDR3 length: 15 residues. This CDR3 reads CASNYNRGRIYEQYF. Here the CDR3 DNA reads TGTGCCAGCAATTACAACAGGGGGCGAATCTACGAGCAGTACTTC.

J is TRBJ1-2 and V is TRBV29-1; D may be TRBD1 (6 bases). CDR1 is SQVTM and CDR2 is ANQGSEA in the germline V gene. The V end was cut by 6 bases, the J end by 6 bases, with 17 bases between. The CDR3 is made up of 13 amino acids. CDR3 amino acids: CSVGTGNRDGYTF. The DNA of the CDR3 is TGCAGCGTAGGAACAGGGAATCGGGATGGCTACACCTTC.

Worth noting for this clone: Other DNA variants within this sample encode the same CDR3. V and J are TRBV5-1 and TRBJ2-2; D is unclear. CDR1 SGHRS and CDR2 YFSETQ come from the germline V gene. The ends were cut back, 1 base at V and 1 base at J, with 5 bases in the middle. The CDR3 totals 14 residues. The CDR3 sequence: CASSLRVNTGELFF. In nucleotides, the CDR3 is TGCGCCAGCAGCTTGAGAGTGAACACCGGGGAGCTGTTTTTT.

The V call is TRBV30, the J call TRBJ2-1; D is unresolved. V was shortened by 2 bases and J by 10 bases, with 12 bases between the two germline ends. This CDR3 has 12 amino acids. Per germline, CDR1 GTSNPN and CDR2 SVGIG (reference sequence). CDR3 coding DNA: TGTGCCTGGAGTCCTGCCTTGAGGGAGCAGTTCTTC. Its protein product is CAWSPALREQFF. Looking up the rest from reference TRBV30 and TRBJ2-1 gives the full variable domain: SQTIHQWPATLVQPVGSPLSLECTVEGTSNPNLYWYRQAAGRGLQLLFYSVGIGQISSEVPQNLSASRPQDRQFILSSKKLLLSDSGFYLCAWSPALREQFFGPGTRLTVL.

This clone was detected a few times. The V gene is TRBV5-6, the J gene TRBJ1-1; TRBD1 aligns across 7 bases. The CDR3 extends over 14 amino acids. Germline values: CDR1 SGHDT, CDR2 YYEEEE. V trimming: 1 base; J trimming: 4 bases; junction bases outside the gene matches: 4. The CDR3 bases are TGTGCCAGCAGCTTGACAGGGGAGGTCACTGAAGCTTTCTTT. Translation: CASSLTGEVTEAFF.

V usage is TRBV19 and J usage is TRBJ2-7, with 7 bases identical to TRBD1. Germline-derived CDR1 and CDR2 are LNHDA and SQIVND (reference sequence). This CDR3 comprises 15 residues. Germline trimming cut 3 bases from V and 4 bases from J; bases unmatched to any gene: 9. CDR3 sequence (DNA): TGTGCCAGTAGTATCCTGGCAGGGGGTATATACGAGCAGTACTTC. Translated: CASSILAGGIYEQYF.